This TCR beta chain emerged from a study of post-analysis software for immune sequencing data. Background on the study: As for disease course, relapsing-remitting, secondary progressive and progressive-relapsing multiple sclerosis were all included. Study-level points and caveats: Controls significantly exceeded multiple sclerosis patients in normalized Chao1 diversity. F-measure co-clustering was strong for batch-matched samples. TRBV5-6, TRBV5-1 and TRBV20-1 were among four or five TRBV segments more frequent in patients than controls.

This clonotype was observed a handful of times. No antigen is known for it. Germline V gives CDR1 SNHLY, CDR2 FYNNEI. The CDR3 runs to 15 residues. V was cut by 7 bases and J by 7 bases, with 19 bases left in between. Sequencing libraries made from TCR beta cDNA carried unique molecular identifiers. TCRdb used MiXCR to reprocess the PCR reads, holding one entry per CDR3 protein. In the table there are 170,000 or so distinct CDR3 sequences, approximately 30% of which are singletons. Sequenced: blood. This clonotype was obtained from a girl aged 5 to 17 with multiple sclerosis. J is TRBJ2-2 and V is TRBV2; TRBD1 is a possible D gene (5 bases). CDR3 loop: CASNPRQGFGGELFF. The DNA for the CDR3 is TGTGCCAGCAACCCGCGTCAGGGCTTCGGCGGGGAGCTGTTTTTT.